A single sample gave rise to the 15 T cell receptor beta chains below, sequenced in a study of T cell responses to AZD1222 COVID-19 vaccine. Some clones are missing from TCRdb's copy, which holds only in-frame ones; the method was immunoSEQ multiplex PCR. The sample includes about 140,000 clones, 75% to 90% of them seen just once. The sample here was peripheral blood, taken on day 0 of AZD1222 vaccination. The receptors come from an adult in good health.

This sequence joins TRBV9 and TRBJ1-1; unclear D gene. Germline-derived CDR1 and CDR2 are SGDLS and YYNGEE. V gave up 0 bases and J gave up 0 bases, with 6 bases separating them. This CDR3 spans 14 amino acids. The CDR3 DNA follows: TGTGCCAGCAGCGTAGCGGAGTTGAACACTGAAGCTTTCTTT. Protein sequence: CASSVAELNTEAFF.

Turning to this clone: Sequence at one end of the junction differs from germline and may be a read error. The gene calls are TRBV25-1 and TRBJ1-3; 9 positions agree with TRBD1. The CDR3 length is 15 residues. Per germline, CDR1 MGHDK and CDR2 SYGVNS. The CDR3: CASRGAGTGQEVVDF. The CDR3 DNA is TGTGCCAGCAGGGGGGCGGGGACAGGGCAAGAAGTGGTTGATTTT.

The gene calls are TRBV19 and TRBJ1-4; no clear D. V lost 7 bases to trimming and J lost 4 bases, with 16 bases between them. CDR3 length: 15 residues. The germline CDR1 and CDR2 sequences are LNHDA and SQIVND (reference sequence). Here the CDR3 reads CASTKTPGFNEKLFF. In nucleotides, the CDR3 is TGTGCCAGTACCAAGACGCCAGGCTTTAATGAAAAACTGTTTTTT.

The J gene is TRBJ2-7, the V gene TRBV5-4; 9 positions agree with TRBD2. The V segment lost 1 base and the J segment 4 bases; nucleotides outside the gene matches: 6. The CDR3 consists of 15 residues. CDR1 SGHNT and CDR2 YYREEE come from the germline V gene (reference sequence). Here the CDR3 reads CASSLLLAGVYEQYF. CDR3 DNA: TGTGCCAGCAGCTTGCTACTAGCGGGCGTTTACGAGCAGTACTTC.

This clone was recorded a few times. The genes are TRBV4-1 and TRBJ1-6, with 7 bases matching TRBD1. The V segment lost 1 base and the J segment 7 bases; nucleotides outside the gene matches: 10. This CDR3 is 17 amino acids long. Germline CDR1 is MGHRA and CDR2 is YSYEKL. DNA for the CDR3: TGCGCCAGCAGCCAAGCCGATTTAGGGGGCCTGAATTCACCCCTCCACTTT. This encodes CASSQADLGGLNSPLHF.

This chain connects TRBV7-6 to TRBJ2-1; TRBD2 might be the D (6 bases). The ends were cut back, 3 bases at V and 8 bases at J, with 11 bases in the middle. The CDR3 runs to 13 residues. Per the germline V gene, CDR1 is SGHVS and CDR2 is FNYEAQ. CDR3 in amino acids: CASSFRDFHEQFF. In DNA, the CDR3 is TGTGCCAGCAGCTTTAGGGACTTCCATGAGCAGTTCTTC. The full variable domain, rest sourced from reference TRBV7-6 and TRBJ2-1, is GAGVSQSPRYKVTKRGQDVALRCDPISGHVSLYWYRQALGQGPEFLTYFNYEAQQDKSGLPNDRFSAERPEGSISTLTIQRTEQRDSAMYRCASSFRDFHEQFFGPGTRLTVL.

The CDR3 DNA follows: TGCGCCAGCAGTGAGATAACGGTCTCCTACGAGCAGTACTTC. Protein sequence: CASSEITVSYEQYF. The chain is built from TRBV10-2 and TRBJ2-7; no firm D call. Trimming left V 2 bases short and J 0 bases short, with 8 bases between. The CDR3 has 14 residues. Per the germline V gene, CDR1 is WSHSY and CDR2 is SAAADI.

The chain carries TRBV12-3 or TRBV12-4 and TRBJ2-1; no reliable D call. V lost 0 bases to trimming and J lost 2 bases, with 2 bases between them. There are 13 residues in the CDR3. CDR3 loop: CASSLATYNEQFF. The CDR3 region has the DNA TGTGCCAGCAGTTTAGCGACCTACAATGAGCAGTTCTTC.

The chain uses TRBV5-6 and TRBJ1-2; a possible D gene is TRBD1 (6 bases). In germline, CDR1 is SGHDT, CDR2 YYEEEE. This CDR3 has 13 amino acids. V was trimmed by 1 base and J by 7 bases, leaving 11 bases between them. The DNA for the CDR3 is TGTGCCAGCAGCTTGAGGCCAGGGGCTGGCTACACCTTC. Amino acids: CASSLRPGAGYTF.

The CDR3 loop is CASSPRYGSDEQYF. The DNA for the CDR3 is TGTGCCAGCTCACCCCGCTACGGGAGCGACGAGCAGTACTTC. The chain has TRBV18 and TRBJ2-7; possible D gene TRBD2, 6 bases. The CDR3 runs to 14 residues. Trimming cost V 3 bases and J 5 bases, with 14 bases left between them. In germline, CDR1 is KGHSH, CDR2 LQKENI.

The gene calls are TRBV28 and TRBJ2-3; no reliable D call. The CDR3 extends over 12 amino acids. V dropped 2 bases and J dropped 1 base, with 1 base sitting between them. Germline-derived CDR1 and CDR2 are MDHEN and SYDVKM. CDR3: CASSLGTDTQYF. CDR3 nucleotide sequence: TGTGCCAGCAGTTTAGGCACAGATACGCAGTATTTT.

This chain uses TRBV14 with TRBJ2-1; D is possibly TRBD1 or TRBD2 (5 bases each). Germline-derived CDR1 and CDR2 are SGHDN and FVKESK. Trimming shortened V by 5 bases and J by 1 base, and 6 bases separated the two germline ends. The CDR3 is 13 amino acids. The DNA of the CDR3 is TGTGCCAGCAGCGGGGGTTCCTACAATGAGCAGTTCTTC. Translated, it gives CASSGGSYNEQFF.

The genes are TRBV28 and TRBJ2-5; D is ambiguous. V dropped 6 bases and J dropped 5 bases, with 16 bases sitting between them. Germline V gene sequence: CDR1 MDHEN, CDR2 SYDVKM. The CDR3 spans 14 residues. Here the CDR3 DNA reads TGTGCCAGCAGCCCGGACCCGCCTACCGAGACCCAGTACTTC. Protein: CASSPDPPTETQYF.

The V call is TRBV6-5, the J call TRBJ1-2, with 9 bases matching TRBD1. J gave up 8 bases and V 8 bases, and 3 bases lay outside the gene matches. This CDR3 has 11 residues. Germline values: CDR1 MNHEY, CDR2 SVGAGI. CDR3 in amino acids: CASRGQGGYTF. CDR3 DNA: TGTGCCAGCCGAGGACAGGGGGGCTACACCTTC.

In this sample, this clone turned up once. The chain couples TRBV7-3 to TRBJ2-7; D is perhaps TRBD1 or TRBD2 (5 bases each). This CDR3 is built from 13 residues. Trimming cost V 3 bases and J 2 bases, with 8 bases left between them. The germline CDR1 and CDR2 sequences are SGHTA and FQGTGA. The CDR3 reads CASSFGATYEQYF. CDR3 in DNA: TGTGCCAGCAGCTTCGGGGCCACCTACGAGCAGTACTTC. The complete variable domain, with remaining parts taken from reference TRBV7-3 and TRBJ2-7, reads GAGVSQTPSNKVTEKGKYVELRCDPISGHTALYWYRQSLGQGPEFLIYFQGTGAADDSGLPNDRFFAVRPEGSVSTLKIQRTERGDSAVYLCASSFGATYEQYFGPGTRLTVT.